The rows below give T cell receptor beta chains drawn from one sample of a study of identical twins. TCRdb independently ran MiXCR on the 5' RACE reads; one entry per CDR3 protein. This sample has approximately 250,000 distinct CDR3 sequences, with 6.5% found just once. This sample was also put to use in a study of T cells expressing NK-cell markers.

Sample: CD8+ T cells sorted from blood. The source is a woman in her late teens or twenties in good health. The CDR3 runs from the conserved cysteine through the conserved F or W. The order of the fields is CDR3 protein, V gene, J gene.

CASSASGTGLPNEKLFF,TRBV6-1,TRBJ1-4
CASSLTGGRNEQFF,TRBV7-3,TRBJ2-1
CASSQNRGVREKLFF,TRBV12-3/TRBV12-4,TRBJ1-4
CSARDEQSSYNEQFF,TRBV20-1,TRBJ2-1
CASSEYKGGEQFF,TRBV10-2,TRBJ2-1
CATLSGANVLTF,TRBV10-3,TRBJ2-6
CASSHTMLGHEQFF,TRBV7-9,TRBJ2-1
CATDTGSREQYF,TRBV10-3,TRBJ2-7
CSVLIAGGGNEQFF,TRBV29-1,TRBJ2-1
CSARDQSGELFF,TRBV20-1,TRBJ2-2
CASSYSTSGYNEQFF,TRBV6-5,TRBJ2-1
CASSLSEQETQYF,TRBV7-9,TRBJ2-5
CASSLSGRDNNEQFF,TRBV7-2,TRBJ2-1
CASSLWAGDGTEAFF,TRBV27,TRBJ1-1
CSASTGGIQFF,TRBV20-1,TRBJ2-1
CASSEALVAWGAKNIQYF,TRBV6-1,TRBJ2-4
CSAPQTDLRGYTF,TRBV20-1,TRBJ1-2
CVSSFSRILYEQYF,TRBV5-6,TRBJ2-7
CASSPSGSLQPQHF,TRBV12-3/TRBV12-4,TRBJ1-5
CASSLGASGELFF,TRBV5-6,TRBJ2-2
CASSSRSLRGVPTGELFF,TRBV11-2,TRBJ2-2
CASSPRVVKTEAFF,TRBV23-1,TRBJ1-1
CASSLTEAEAFF,TRBV5-1,TRBJ1-1
CASSGREGNYGYTF,TRBV2,TRBJ1-2